A single sample is the source of the 19 T cell receptor beta chains below, sequenced in a study of blood T cell repertoires in COVID-19. Only in-frame clones appear in the TCRdb table, and some are missing; sequencing was by immunoSEQ multiplex PCR. Of about 98,000 clones listed, 84% are singletons. Sequencing used peripheral blood. The receptors come from a human donor in a cohort sampled during active COVID-19.

V is TRBV5-6 and J is TRBJ2-7, with 8 bases that match TRBD1. This CDR3 is 14 amino acids long. After removal of 2 bases from V and 4 bases from J, the junction contained 5 bases not matched to a gene. From germline, CDR1 is SGHDT and CDR2 YYEEEE. CDR3 sequence: CASSFQRQGYEQYF. Written as DNA, the CDR3 is TGTGCCAGCAGCTTTCAGAGACAGGGGTACGAGCAGTACTTC.

The V and J genes are TRBV27 and TRBJ1-2; tentative D call: TRBD1 (5 bases). CDR1 is MNHEY and CDR2 is SMNVEV in the germline V gene (reference sequence). The CDR3 length is 15 residues. V shed 7 bases and J shed 1 base, with 16 bases lying between them. The CDR3, as DNA: TGTGCCAGCACCCGCAGAGTGACAGATAACTATGGCTACACCTTC. The encoded protein is CASTRRVTDNYGYTF.

The V call is TRBV27, the J call TRBJ2-7; the match to TRBD2 covers 9 bases. This CDR3 has 14 residues. V dropped 2 bases and J dropped 4; count of bases not matched to a gene: 3. The germline CDR1 and CDR2 sequences are MNHEY and SMNVEV (reference sequence). CDR3 region: CASSLAGGRYEQYF. The CDR3 DNA reads as TGTGCCAGCAGTTTAGCGGGGGGGAGATACGAGCAGTACTTC.

The V gene is TRBV5-4, the J gene TRBJ1-1; D remains unclear. Per germline, CDR1 SGHNT and CDR2 YYREEE (reference sequence). V was shortened by 4 bases and J by 0 bases, with 10 bases between the two germline ends. The CDR3 is 14 residues long. The CDR3 nucleotides are TGTGCCAGCAGCCCCGACATGGTGAACACTGAAGCTTTCTTT. Protein sequence: CASSPDMVNTEAFF.

The table lists this clone with a few counts. The V and J genes are TRBV9 and TRBJ2-5; 11 nucleotides line up with TRBD2. V was clipped by 2 bases and J by 3 bases; unmatched bases: 3. This CDR3 contains 15 residues. The germline V gene has CDR1 SGDLS and CDR2 YYNGEE. CDR3 in amino acids: CASSVSGGAEETQYF. For the CDR3, the DNA is TGTGCCAGCAGCGTTAGCGGGGGGGCCGAAGAGACCCAGTACTTC.

This clone was observed a single time. The chain employs TRBV6-2 or TRBV6-3 and TRBJ1-1; D not resolved. The germline V and J ends were trimmed by 6 bases and 0 bases, with 14 bases remaining between them. CDR3 length equals 15 residues. Germline CDR1 is MNHEY and CDR2 is SVGEGT. The CDR3 region has the DNA TGTGCCAGCAGCTTGCGGGCGGGTGTGAACACTGAAGCTTTCTTT. Translated: CASSLRAGVNTEAFF.

The chain recombines TRBV9 with TRBJ2-2; 7 nucleotides line up with TRBD1. The CDR3 has 16 amino acids. CDR1 and CDR2 from the germline V gene are SGDLS and YYNGEE. Losses at the gene ends were 0 bases for V and 4 bases for J; bases not matched to a gene: 6. In nucleotides, the CDR3 is TGTGCCAGCAGCGTAGGAGGACAGGACTTCACCGGGGAGCTGTTTTTT. Its protein product is CASSVGGQDFTGELFF. Supplemented by reference TRBV9 and TRBJ2-2, the full variable domain reads DSGVTQTPKHLITATGQRVTLRCSPRSGDLSVYWYQQSLDQGLQFLIQYYNGEERAKGNILERFSAQQFPDLHSELNLSSLELGDSALYFCASSVGGQDFTGELFFGEGSRLTVL.

The gene calls are TRBV27 and TRBJ2-2; the D gene is possibly TRBD1 (5 bases). Trimming removed 4 bases from V and 5 bases from J, with 11 bases in between. The CDR3 contains 14 residues. From germline, CDR1 is MNHEY and CDR2 SMNVEV (reference sequence). For the CDR3, the DNA is TGTGCCAGCAGTTCACCAGGGCCAACCGGGGAGCTGTTTTTT. Amino acids: CASSSPGPTGELFF.

The chain joins TRBV6-6 to TRBJ1-1; TRBD1 agrees at 9 bases. The CDR3 sequence is 14 residues long. V lost 5 bases and J lost 4; bases outside the gene matches: 5. Germline CDR1 reads MNHNY; CDR2 reads SVGAGI (reference sequence). This CDR3 reads CASSRGQGGTEAFF. DNA for the CDR3: TGTGCCAGCAGTCGGGGACAGGGAGGCACTGAAGCTTTCTTT.

V and J are TRBV7-2 and TRBJ1-5; D call uncertain. V lost 5 bases to trimming and J lost 11 bases, with 10 bases between them. The CDR3 consists of 11 residues. Germline V lookup: CDR1 SGHTA, CDR2 FQGNSA. CDR3 nucleotides: TGTGCCAGCAGCGAGGGAGTGGCCCAGCATTTT. Encoded protein: CASSEGVAQHF.

The DNA for the CDR3 is TGTGCCAGCAGCCCTTCCGGGACAGCGAATGAAAAACTGTTTTTT. Its protein product is CASSPSGTANEKLFF. The chain has TRBV3-1 (or the pseudogene TRBV3-2) and TRBJ1-4, with TRBD1 matching over 7 bases. Germline V lookup: CDR1 LGHDT, CDR2 YNNKEL (reference sequence). V was clipped by 4 bases and J by 5 bases; unmatched bases: 7. The CDR3 contains 15 residues.

The CDR3: CASSPSSTDTQYF. The CDR3 DNA sequence: TGTGCCAGCTCACCGAGCAGCACAGATACGCAGTATTTT. The V call is TRBV18, the J call TRBJ2-3; D unresolved. CDR3 size: 13 residues. Trimming cost V 3 bases and J 0 bases, with 4 bases left between them. CDR1 is KGHSH, CDR2 LQKENI, per germline. Together with reference TRBV18 and TRBJ2-3, the CDR3 gives the full variable domain: NAGVMQNPRHLVRRRGQEARLRCSPMKGHSHVYWYRQLPEEGLKFMVYLQKENIIDESGMPKERFSAEFPKEGPSILRIQQVVRGDSAAYFCASSPSSTDTQYFGPGTRLTVL.

Comment on this clone: Relative to the germline gene, one junction end is altered; a read error may explain this. V and J are TRBV9 and TRBJ2-7, with a tentative D call TRBD1 (6 bases). CDR3 size: 13 residues. Germline V lookup: CDR1 SGDLS, CDR2 YYNGEE. As DNA, the CDR3 is TGTGCCAGCAGCGTAAGGGGGTCCTCCGAGCAGTACTTC. Its translation: CASSVRGSSEQYF.

In this sample, this clone turned up once. The chain is built from TRBV7-2 and TRBJ1-1; no definite D call. Trimming cost V 2 bases and J 5 bases, with 6 bases left between them. Per the germline V gene, CDR1 is SGHTA and CDR2 is FQGNSA. This CDR3 comprises 12 residues. This chain's CDR3 is CASSLRRTEAFF. In DNA, the CDR3 is TGTGCCAGCAGCTTAAGGAGAACTGAAGCTTTCTTT.

The chain has TRBV12-3 or TRBV12-4 and TRBJ2-2; D unresolved. The CDR3 totals 12 residues. V was clipped by 6 bases and J by 5 bases, with 7 bases between them. CDR3 nucleotides: TGTGCCAGCAGGACTTTTACCGGGGAGCTGTTTTTT. It yields the protein CASRTFTGELFF.

This chain joins TRBV5-1 and TRBJ2-1, with 7 bases aligning to TRBD1. CDR1 SGHRS and CDR2 YFSETQ come from the germline V gene. The CDR3 length is 17 residues. V lost 3 bases and J lost 7; bases outside the gene matches: 16. The CDR3 is CASSSRRQGSLDNEQFF. For the CDR3, the DNA is TGCGCCAGCAGCTCTCGTCGACAGGGAAGCCTGGATAATGAGCAGTTCTTC.

The gene calls are TRBV11-2 and TRBJ2-3; 7 bases line up with TRBD1. The CDR3 totals 17 residues. Per the germline V gene, CDR1 is SGHAT and CDR2 is FQNNGV. The V gene end was trimmed by 1 base and the J gene end by 5 bases; junction bases not matched to a gene: 12. The CDR3 protein is CASSLARTGRLGDTQYF. In nucleotides, the CDR3 is TGTGCCAGCAGCTTAGCTAGGACAGGCAGATTAGGAGATACGCAGTATTTT.

V gene TRBV4-2 combines with J gene TRBJ2-3; tentatively, D is TRBD1 (5 bases). CDR3 length: 15 amino acids. Trimming pared 4 bases from V and 2 bases from J, leaving 13 bases between. Germline CDR1 and CDR2: LGHNA and YNFKEQ. As DNA, the CDR3 is TGTGCCAGCAGCCGTAAACAGGACGCCACAGATACGCAGTATTTT. The encoded protein is CASSRKQDATDTQYF.

CDR3 region: CASSPLSDTGELFF. The CDR3 DNA follows: TGTGCCAGCAGCCCCCTGAGTGACACCGGGGAGCTGTTTTTT. V usage is TRBV3-1 (or the pseudogene TRBV3-2) and J usage is TRBJ2-2; D is unresolved. There are 14 residues in the CDR3. The germline gives CDR1 LGHDT, CDR2 YNNKEL (reference sequence). V lost 4 bases and J 3 bases, leaving 9 bases between the germline ends.